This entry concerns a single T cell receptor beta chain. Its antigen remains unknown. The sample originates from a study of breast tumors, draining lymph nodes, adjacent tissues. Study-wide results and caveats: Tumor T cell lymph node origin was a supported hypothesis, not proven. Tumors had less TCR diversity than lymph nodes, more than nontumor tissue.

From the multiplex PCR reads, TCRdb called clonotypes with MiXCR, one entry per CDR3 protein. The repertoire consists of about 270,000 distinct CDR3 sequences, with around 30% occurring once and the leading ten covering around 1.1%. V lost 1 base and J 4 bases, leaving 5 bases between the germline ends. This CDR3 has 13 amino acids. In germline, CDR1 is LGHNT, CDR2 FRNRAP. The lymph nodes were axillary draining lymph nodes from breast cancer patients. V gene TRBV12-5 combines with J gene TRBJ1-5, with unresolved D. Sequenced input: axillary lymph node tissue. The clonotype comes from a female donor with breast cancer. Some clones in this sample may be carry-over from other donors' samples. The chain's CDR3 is CASGLESNQPQHF. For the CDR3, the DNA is TGTGCTAGTGGTTTGGAATCGAATCAGCCCCAGCATTTT.